Shown below are 15 T cell receptor beta chains from a single sample sequenced in a study of blood T cell repertoires in COVID-19. Sequencing was performed with immunoSEQ multiplex PCR; in TCRdb, only in-frame clones are kept and a portion is missing. The sample has fewer than 350,000 clones; roughly 93% are singletons. The specimen was PBMCs or T cells enriched from blood (not recorded which). The origin of the receptors is a woman aged 40 to 49 with acute COVID-19.

The genes are TRBV5-1 and TRBJ2-7, with 8 bases lining up with TRBD2. The CDR3 consists of 14 residues. Losses at the gene ends were 1 base for V and 0 bases for J; bases not matched to a gene: 0. The germline V gene has CDR1 SGHRS and CDR2 YFSETQ. CDR3 nucleotide sequence: TGCGCCAGCAGCTTGACTAGCGGCTCCTACGAGCAGTACTTC. Amino acids: CASSLTSGSYEQYF.

The rearrangement joins TRBV5-6 to TRBJ1-1; TRBD1 aligns across 7 bases. CDR1 and CDR2 from the germline V gene are SGHDT and YYEEEE. CDR3 length: 14 amino acids. The V segment lost 4 bases and the J segment 3 bases; nucleotides outside the gene matches: 6. CDR3 sequence (DNA): TGTGCCAGCAGCCAAGACAGGGCTCACACTGAAGCTTTCTTT. This gives the protein CASSQDRAHTEAFF.

This chain connects TRBV2 to TRBJ2-2, with 8 nucleotides matching TRBD1. The length of the CDR3 is 15 residues. V was clipped by 5 bases and J by 4 bases; unmatched bases: 6. The germline gives CDR1 SNHLY, CDR2 FYNNEI. DNA of the CDR3: TGTGCCAGCAGTCAGGGGGCCGTGGGCACCGGGGAGCTGTTTTTT. Protein: CASSQGAVGTGELFF.

The rearrangement joins TRBV24-1 to TRBJ2-1; 8 bases are a match to TRBD2. V lost 3 bases and J lost 7; bases outside the gene matches: 4. CDR1 is KGHDR and CDR2 is SFDVKD in the germline V gene. The CDR3 has 14 residues. The CDR3 loop reads CATSDTSGRNEQFF. CDR3 sequence (DNA): TGTGCCACCAGTGATACCAGCGGGAGAAATGAGCAGTTCTTC.

In nucleotides, the CDR3 is TGTGCCAGCACCTCGTTGGCAGGGACTGGAAACACCATATATTTT. Translated, it gives CASTSLAGTGNTIYF. V is TRBV11-2 and J is TRBJ1-3; maybe TRBD1 (5 bases). From germline, CDR1 is SGHAT and CDR2 FQNNGV. V lost 7 bases, J lost 2 bases, and 15 bases lay in between. The CDR3 is 15 residues long.

The V and J genes are TRBV7-9 and TRBJ2-7; 10 bases are a match to TRBD1. The CDR3 length is 15 residues. Germline V lookup: CDR1 SEHNR, CDR2 FQNEAQ (reference sequence). V shed 5 bases and J 7 bases; nucleotides not matched to a gene: 11. This chain's CDR3 is CASSLQGTGVREQYF. CDR3 nucleotide sequence: TGTGCCAGCAGCCTCCAGGGGACAGGGGTACGGGAGCAGTACTTC.

This sequence joins TRBV6-5 and TRBJ1-6; a weak D match, TRBD1 (5 bases). The CDR3 is made up of 15 amino acids. Germline V CDR1 and CDR2: MNHEY, SVGAGI. V was shortened by 2 bases and J by 9 bases, with 14 bases between the two germline ends. The CDR3 nucleotides read TGTGCCAGCAGTTACGGTTACCTAGGGGTTTCACCCCTCCACTTT. Its translation: CASSYGYLGVSPLHF.

The genes are TRBV6-5 and TRBJ2-7; 10 bases are a match to TRBD2. This CDR3 spans 14 amino acids. The germline CDR1 and CDR2 sequences are MNHEY and SVGAGI. V shed 6 bases, J shed 4 bases, and the junction held 6 bases outside the gene matches. CDR3 region: CASRPSGSSYEQYF. In DNA, the CDR3 is TGTGCCAGCAGACCTAGCGGGAGTTCTTACGAGCAGTACTTC.

This clone was seen a handful of times. The chain uses TRBV7-6 and TRBJ2-1; TRBD2 might be the D (6 bases). CDR1 and CDR2 from the germline V gene are SGHVS and FNYEAQ. Trimming shortened V by 5 bases and J by 5 bases, and 13 bases separated the two germline ends. The CDR3 length is 14 residues. CDR3 DNA: TGTGCCAGCAGCACCCCTAGCGAAAACAATGAGCAGTTCTTC. Translation: CASSTPSENNEQFF.

This chain joins TRBV9 and TRBJ1-2, with TRBD1 identical over 10 bases. From germline, CDR1 is SGDLS and CDR2 YYNGEE. The CDR3 length is 15 residues. The ends lost 4 bases at V and 2 bases at J; junction bases unmatched: 5. CDR3 bases: TGTGCCAGCAGCCCCCAGGACAGGGGGAACTATGGCTACACCTTC. It codes for CASSPQDRGNYGYTF.

The chain joins TRBV30 to TRBJ1-2, with D possibly being TRBD1 (6 bases). Germline values: CDR1 GTSNPN, CDR2 SVGIG (reference sequence). Trimming cost V 0 bases and J 9 bases, with 17 bases left between them. This CDR3 is 14 amino acids long. CDR3 loop: CAWSVLRAGDSYTF. The CDR3 bases are TGTGCCTGGAGTGTCCTCCGGGCCGGGGACAGCTACACCTTC.

This clone occurred once. The chain has TRBV5-1 and TRBJ2-7; no definite D call. The ends were cut back, 0 bases at V and 3 bases at J, with 7 bases in the middle. CDR3 size: 13 residues. Looked up from germline, CDR1 is SGHRS and CDR2 is YFSETQ. The CDR3 DNA follows: TGCGCCAGCAGCTTGGACGGAGACTACGAGCAGTACTTC. Amino acid sequence: CASSLDGDYEQYF.

CDR3 loop: CASSLGPDNSPLHF. CDR3 nucleotide sequence: TGTGCCAGCAGCTTGGGGCCAGATAATTCACCCCTCCACTTT. J is TRBJ1-6 and V is TRBV5-4; no reliable D call. This CDR3 contains 14 residues. Deletions cut 0 bases from V and 5 bases from J, with 6 bases between. Germline lookup yields CDR1 SGHNT and CDR2 YYREEE (reference sequence).

This clone has a single count. The chain combines TRBV11-2 with TRBJ2-5; 10 bases map to TRBD1. The V gene's germline CDR1 is SGHAT and CDR2 FQNNGV. This CDR3 comprises 16 residues. V was clipped by 1 base and J by 3 bases; unmatched bases: 5. CDR3 nucleotide sequence: TGTGCCAGCAGCTTAGGGACCGGGACAGGGGAAGAGACCCAGTACTTC. Its translation is CASSLGTGTGEETQYF.

The V call is TRBV28, the J call TRBJ1-3, with D maybe TRBD1 (5 bases). Looked up from germline, CDR1 is MDHEN and CDR2 is SYDVKM. The length of the CDR3 is 14 residues. Trimming removed 2 bases from V and 2 bases from J, with 7 bases in between. CDR3 in amino acids: CASSLPGTGNTIYF. For the CDR3, the DNA is TGTGCCAGCAGTTTACCAGGGACTGGAAACACCATATATTTT.